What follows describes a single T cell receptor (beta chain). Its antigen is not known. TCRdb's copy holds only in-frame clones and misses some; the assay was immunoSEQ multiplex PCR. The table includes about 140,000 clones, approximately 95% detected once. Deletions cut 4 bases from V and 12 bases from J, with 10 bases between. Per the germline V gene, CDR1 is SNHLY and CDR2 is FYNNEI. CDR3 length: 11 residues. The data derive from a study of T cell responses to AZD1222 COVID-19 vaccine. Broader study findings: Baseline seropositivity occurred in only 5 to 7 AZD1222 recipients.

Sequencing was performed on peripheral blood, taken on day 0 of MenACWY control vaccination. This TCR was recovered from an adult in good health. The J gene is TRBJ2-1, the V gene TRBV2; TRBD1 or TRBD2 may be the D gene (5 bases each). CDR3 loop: CASSGSGRQFF. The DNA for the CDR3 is TGTGCCAGCAGTGGGTCGGGACGGCAGTTCTTC. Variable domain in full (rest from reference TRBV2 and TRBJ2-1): EPEVTQTPSHQVTQMGQEVILRCVPISNHLYFYWYRQILGQKVEFLVSFYNNEISEKSEIFDDQFSVERPDGSNFTLKIRSTKLEDSAMYFCASSGSGRQFFGPGTRLTVL.